Listed below are T cell receptor beta chains from one sample, sequenced in a study of T cell changes during pregnancy in multiple sclerosis. The data were produced by immunoSEQ multiplex PCR, yet TCRdb's version contains in-frame clones alone and is incomplete. The table records 60,000 to 70,000 clones, 91% of them present only once. The sequences come from peripheral blood, collected after pregnancy. Receptors were obtained from a female donor in good health, enrolled as a control in a pregnancy study. The CDR3 runs from the conserved cysteine through the conserved F or W. The D gene is left open where the match is weak. Clone size is shown for a subset of rows, as once, few, many or a class of expanded clone.

clone size	V gene	J gene	D gene	CDR3 protein	CDR3 DNA
.	TRBV14	TRBJ2-1	.	CARPSFVNEQFF	TGTGCCAGGCCCAGTTTTGTCAATGAGCAGTTCTTC
.	TRBV7-2	TRBJ1-3	TRBD1	CASSPGTGGGNTIYF	TGTGCCAGCAGCCCAGGGACAGGGGGCGGAAACACCATATATTTT
.	TRBV5-5	TRBJ2-3	TRBD2	CASSLAWGGTDTQYF	TGTGCCAGCAGCTTGGCTTGGGGGGGGACAGATACGCAGTATTTT
.	TRBV10-3	TRBJ2-7	.	CAISGGQYEQYF	TGTGCCATCAGTGGAGGACAGTACGAGCAGTACTTC
.	TRBV7-7	TRBJ1-1	.	CASSPYLGGTEAFF	TGTGCTAGCAGCCCCTATCTGGGGGGGACTGAAGCTTTCTTT
.	TRBV5-1	TRBJ2-3	TRBD1	CASSGGRWTGLGTDTQYF	TGCGCCAGCAGCGGAGGTCGATGGACAGGGCTAGGCACAGATACGCAGTATTTT
.	TRBV30	TRBJ1-6	.	CAWSNAGSGSPLHF	TGTGCCTGGAGTAACGCAGGGTCGGGTTCACCCCTCCACTTT
.	TRBV7-8	TRBJ1-1	TRBD1	CASSTQQGRVNTEAFF	TGTGCCAGCAGCACCCAACAGGGGAGAGTGAACACTGAAGCTTTCTTT
.	TRBV5-1	TRBJ2-7	TRBD2	CASSLGGGESYEQYF	TGCGCCAGCAGCTTGGGGGGAGGGGAATCCTACGAGCAGTACTTC
.	TRBV4-2	TRBJ1-1	.	CASSQDIVGGRGSEAFF	TGTGCCAGCAGCCAAGATATCGTGGGAGGGAGAGGGAGTGAAGCTTTCTTT
.	TRBV6-6	TRBJ1-1	.	CASSYSGGYTEAFF	TGTGCCAGCAGTTACTCGGGGGGGTACACTGAAGCTTTCTTT
.	TRBV7-9	TRBJ2-7	.	CASSDVGEISYEQYF	TGTGCCAGCAGCGACGTTGGGGAGATCTCCTACGAGCAGTACTTC
.	TRBV19	TRBJ1-6	.	CASALGGSENSPLHF	TGTGCCAGTGCTCTGGGGGGATCGGAGAATTCACCCCTCCACTTT
.	TRBV15	TRBJ1-6	TRBD1	CATSRGQLGQGLHF	TGTGCCACCAGCAGAGGCCAGTTGGGACAGGGGCTCCACTTT
.	TRBV4-1	TRBJ1-2	.	CASSQEQDLWGYTF	TGCGCCAGCAGCCAAGAACAGGATTTATGGGGCTACACCTTC
.	TRBV18	TRBJ1-2	.	CASSPSDRNYGYTF	TGTGCCAGCTCACCATCCGACAGGAACTATGGCTACACCTTC
.	TRBV7-2	TRBJ2-1	.	CASSLVGQNEQFF	TGTGCCAGCAGCTTAGTTGGGCAGAATGAGCAGTTCTTC
.	TRBV5-1	TRBJ1-2	TRBD1	CASSLVAGGEGYTF	TGCGCCAGCAGCTTGGTGGCAGGGGGAGAGGGCTACACCTTC
.	TRBV7-9	TRBJ1-2	TRBD1	CASRGGAGYGYTF	TGTGCCAGCAGAGGGGGCGCAGGCTATGGCTACACCTTC
.	TRBV7-3	TRBJ2-2	.	CASSLGSNTGELFF	TGTGCCAGCAGCTTAGGGAGTAACACCGGGGAGCTGTTTTTT
.	TRBV30	TRBJ2-1	.	CAWSPRSSTPYNEQFF	TGTGCCTGGAGTCCTCGGTCGTCTACCCCCTACAATGAGCAGTTCTTC
.	TRBV18	TRBJ1-4	TRBD1	CASSPEQGAAEKLFF	TGTGCCAGCTCACCAGAACAGGGGGCGGCAGAAAAACTGTTTTTT
.	TRBV27	TRBJ2-3	.	CASRPTERMHTQYF	TGTGCCAGCAGACCGACTGAACGGATGCATACGCAGTATTTT
once	TRBV5-4	TRBJ2-3	.	CASSLAGRDTDTQYF	TGTGCCAGCAGCTTGGCTGGCAGGGACACAGATACGCAGTATTTT
.	TRBV6-1	TRBJ1-2	.	CASLFAAGNYGYTF	TGTGCCAGCCTATTTGCTGCGGGTAACTATGGCTACACCTTC
once	TRBV19	TRBJ2-1	TRBD2	CASSISLAGGYNEQFF	TGTGCCAGTAGTATCTCACTAGCGGGGGGTTACAATGAGCAGTTCTTC
.	TRBV5-4	TRBJ2-7	TRBD1	CASSRPGQGDPYEQYF	TGTGCCAGCAGCCGACCCGGACAGGGCGACCCCTACGAGCAGTACTTC
.	TRBV5-1	TRBJ2-5	TRBD1	CASSLEGQDQETQYF	TGCGCCAGCAGCTTGGAGGGACAGGATCAAGAGACCCAGTACTTC
once	TRBV9	TRBJ1-1	TRBD1	CASSVAEDRGVNTEAFF	TGTGCCAGCAGCGTAGCCGAGGACAGGGGTGTGAACACTGAAGCTTTCTTT
once	TRBV27	TRBJ1-1	.	CASSPDLLRTEAFF	TGTGCCAGCAGTCCAGACCTCTTGAGGACTGAAGCTTTCTTT
.	TRBV5-1	TRBJ2-3	.	CASSLRSGGLTDTQYF	TGCGCCAGCAGCTTGCGATCCGGTGGACTTACAGATACGCAGTATTTT
.	TRBV7-2	TRBJ2-5	TRBD2	CASSWTSGGRETQYF	TGTGCCAGCAGCTGGACTAGCGGGGGCCGAGAGACCCAGTACTTC
.	TRBV11-1	TRBJ2-3	.	CASSLGVRDTQYF	TGTGCCAGCAGCTTAGGCGTGAGGGATACGCAGTATTTT
.	TRBV9	TRBJ1-4	TRBD1	CASSVAGRTGYEKLFF	TGTGCCAGCAGCGTAGCAGGGCGGACAGGGTATGAAAAACTGTTTTTT
.	TRBV19	TRBJ1-2	.	CASSMERAGSRYGYTF	TGTGCCAGTAGTATGGAGCGTGCGGGGTCACGCTATGGCTACACCTTC
.	TRBV14	TRBJ2-7	.	CASSLRGGYHEQYF	TGTGCCAGCAGCCTCAGGGGAGGGTACCACGAGCAGTACTTC
.	TRBV12-5	TRBJ1-1	.	CASGGSLNTEAFF	TGTGCTAGTGGGGGGAGCTTGAACACTGAAGCTTTCTTT
.	TRBV29-1	TRBJ2-1	TRBD1	CSGRIRGRGSYNEQFF	TGCAGCGGGAGAATCAGGGGGAGAGGATCCTACAATGAGCAGTTCTTC
.	TRBV14	TRBJ1-2	.	CASSQVLPGNGYTF	TGTGCCAGCAGCCAAGTTCTCCCCGGGAATGGCTACACCTTC
.	TRBV14	TRBJ1-1	.	CASSSLTGTKGDTEAFF	TGTGCCAGCAGCTCGCTGACGGGGACTAAAGGAGACACTGAAGCTTTCTTT
.	TRBV5-1	TRBJ2-3	.	CASSLGTEYSTDTQYF	TGCGCCAGCAGCTTGGGGACAGAGTATAGCACAGATACGCAGTATTTT
few	TRBV14	TRBJ1-1	.	CASSLNTEAFF	TGTGCCAGCAGCCTAAACACTGAAGCTTTCTTT
.	TRBV27	TRBJ1-2	.	CASSLGVANYGYTF	TGTGCCAGCAGTTTAGGTGTAGCGAACTATGGCTACACCTTC
.	TRBV7-2	TRBJ1-1	.	CASSSISQGARYSFTEAFF	TGTGCCAGCAGCTCAATTTCACAGGGCGCAAGATATAGTTTCACTGAAGCTTTCTTT
.	TRBV19	TRBJ1-6	.	CASSEQGGNNSPLHF	TGTGCCAGTAGTGAACAGGGAGGGAATAATTCACCCCTCCACTTT
.	TRBV7-7	TRBJ2-7	TRBD2	CASSPGGGYEQYF	TGTGCTAGCAGCCCCGGGGGGGGCTACGAGCAGTACTTC
.	TRBV7-2	TRBJ1-5	.	CASSGGLGNQPQHF	TGTGCCAGCAGCGGGGGCCTAGGCAATCAGCCCCAGCATTTT